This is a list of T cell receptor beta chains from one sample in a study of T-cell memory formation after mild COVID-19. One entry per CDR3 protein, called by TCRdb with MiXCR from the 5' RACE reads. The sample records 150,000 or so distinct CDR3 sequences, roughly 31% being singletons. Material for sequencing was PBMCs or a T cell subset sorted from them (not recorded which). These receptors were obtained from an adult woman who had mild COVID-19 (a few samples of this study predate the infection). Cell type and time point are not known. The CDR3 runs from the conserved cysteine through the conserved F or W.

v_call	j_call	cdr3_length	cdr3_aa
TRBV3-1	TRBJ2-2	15	CASSPRTGDTGELFF
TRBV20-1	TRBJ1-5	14	CSARDPYSNQPQHF
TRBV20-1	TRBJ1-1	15	CSARFQGRGNTEAFF
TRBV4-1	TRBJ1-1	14	CASSPPGIPTGAFF
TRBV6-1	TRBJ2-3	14	CASSRQGGTDTQYF
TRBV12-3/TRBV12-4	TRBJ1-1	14	CASSLRGPYTEAFF
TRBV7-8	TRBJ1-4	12	CASSFSGEKLFF
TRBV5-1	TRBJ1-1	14	CASSLEGSYTEAFF
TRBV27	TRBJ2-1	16	CASSSHPGQGRDEQFF
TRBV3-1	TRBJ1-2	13	CASSPDGVRGYTF
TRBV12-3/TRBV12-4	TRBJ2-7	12	CASSIGRGEQYF
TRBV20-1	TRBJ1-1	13	CSSLRGKNTEAFF
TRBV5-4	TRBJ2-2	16	CASSSGGGALTGELFF
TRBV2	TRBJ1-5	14	CASNTGTAVRPQHF
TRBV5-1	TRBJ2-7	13	CASSGGLVEEQYF
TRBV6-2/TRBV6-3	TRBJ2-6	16	CASSFQGAPGANVLTF
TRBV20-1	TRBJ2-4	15	CSAPTSGSAKNIQYF
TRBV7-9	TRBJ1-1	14	CASSPPFGQAEAFF
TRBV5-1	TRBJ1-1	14	CASSSPGPLAEAFF
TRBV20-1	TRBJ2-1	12	CRAGGSYNEQFF
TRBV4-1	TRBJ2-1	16	CASRDTPDALGGEQFF
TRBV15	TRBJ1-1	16	CATSRGRAGMGTEAFF
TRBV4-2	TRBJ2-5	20	CASSQERDWASGGAQETQYF
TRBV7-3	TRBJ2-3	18	CASSLLASGGGGTDTQYF
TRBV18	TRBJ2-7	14	CASSPSGGAYEQYF
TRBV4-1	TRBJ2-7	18	CASSQGTGRKSAGYEQYF
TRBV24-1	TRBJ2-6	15	CATSDGPVGANVLTF
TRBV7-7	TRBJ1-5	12	CASSPLYQPQHF
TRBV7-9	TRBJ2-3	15	CASSKREASTDTQYF
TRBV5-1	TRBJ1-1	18	CASSLVRHLQYMNTEAFF
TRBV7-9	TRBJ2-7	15	CASSLEQGASHEQYF
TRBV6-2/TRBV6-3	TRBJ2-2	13	CASGSYLTVGLFF
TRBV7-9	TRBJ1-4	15	CASSAGVGPNEKLFF
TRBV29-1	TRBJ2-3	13	CSAIAGPTDTQYF
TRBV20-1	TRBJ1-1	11	CCRKGNTEAFF
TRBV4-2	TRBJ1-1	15	CASSQNFRENTEAFF
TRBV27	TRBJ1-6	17	CASSAAGTGRKGSPLHF
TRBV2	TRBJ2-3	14	CASSRGSPADTQYF
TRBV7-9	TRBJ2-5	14	CASSSGPPEETQYF
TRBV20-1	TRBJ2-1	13	CSATRTLSLEQFF
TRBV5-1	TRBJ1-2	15	CASSLRGQGTYGYTF